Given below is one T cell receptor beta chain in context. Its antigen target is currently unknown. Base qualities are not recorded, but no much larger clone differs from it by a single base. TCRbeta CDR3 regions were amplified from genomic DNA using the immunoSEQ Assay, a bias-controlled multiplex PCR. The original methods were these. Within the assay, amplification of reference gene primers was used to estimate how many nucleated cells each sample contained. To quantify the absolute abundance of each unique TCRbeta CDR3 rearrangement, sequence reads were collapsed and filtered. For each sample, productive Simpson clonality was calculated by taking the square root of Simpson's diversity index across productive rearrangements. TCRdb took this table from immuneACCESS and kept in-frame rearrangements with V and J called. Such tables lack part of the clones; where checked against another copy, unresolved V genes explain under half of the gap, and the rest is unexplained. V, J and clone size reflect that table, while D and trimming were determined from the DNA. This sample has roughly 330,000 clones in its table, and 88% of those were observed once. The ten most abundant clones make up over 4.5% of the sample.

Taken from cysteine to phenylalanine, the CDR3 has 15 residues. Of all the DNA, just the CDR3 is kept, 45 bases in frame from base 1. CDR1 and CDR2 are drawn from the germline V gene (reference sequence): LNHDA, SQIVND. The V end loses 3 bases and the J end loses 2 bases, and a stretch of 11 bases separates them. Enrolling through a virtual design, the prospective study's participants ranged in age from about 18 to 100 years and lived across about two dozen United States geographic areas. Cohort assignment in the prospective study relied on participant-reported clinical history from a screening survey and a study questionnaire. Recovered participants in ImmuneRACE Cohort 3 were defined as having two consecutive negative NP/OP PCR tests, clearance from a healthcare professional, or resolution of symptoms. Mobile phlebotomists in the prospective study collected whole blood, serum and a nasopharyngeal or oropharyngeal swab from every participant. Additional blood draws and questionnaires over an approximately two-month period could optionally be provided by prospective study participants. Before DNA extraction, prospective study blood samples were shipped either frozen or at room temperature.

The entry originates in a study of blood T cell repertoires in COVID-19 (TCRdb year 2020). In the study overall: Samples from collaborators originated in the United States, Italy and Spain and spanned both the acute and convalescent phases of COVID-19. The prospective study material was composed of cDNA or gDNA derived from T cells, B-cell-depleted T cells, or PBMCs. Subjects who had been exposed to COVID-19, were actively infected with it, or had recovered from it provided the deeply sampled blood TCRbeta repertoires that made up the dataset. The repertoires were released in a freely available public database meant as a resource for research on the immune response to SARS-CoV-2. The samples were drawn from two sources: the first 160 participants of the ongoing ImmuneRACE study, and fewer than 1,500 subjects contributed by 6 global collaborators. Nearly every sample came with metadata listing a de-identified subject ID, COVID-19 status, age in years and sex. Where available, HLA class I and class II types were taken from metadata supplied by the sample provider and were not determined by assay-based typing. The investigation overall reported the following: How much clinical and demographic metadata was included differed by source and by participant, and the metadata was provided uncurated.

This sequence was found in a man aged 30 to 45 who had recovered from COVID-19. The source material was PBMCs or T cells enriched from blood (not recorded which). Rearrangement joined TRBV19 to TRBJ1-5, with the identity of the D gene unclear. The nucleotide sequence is TGTGCCAGTAGTATCATCGAGGTAGGCAATCAGCCCCAGCATTTT. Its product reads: CASSIIEVGNQPQHF.